This TCR beta chain was found in a study of T cell repertoires in cytomegalovirus infection. About the research overall: Matching HLA type, along with CMV infection, was indicated by public TCR beta signatures.

Details on this clonotype: What it binds is not known.

TCRdb ran MiXCR on the reads and lists one entry per CDR3 protein. There are 200,000 to 250,000 distinct CDR3 sequences in the sample; around two fifths occur only once, and approximately 60% lies in the top ten. Regarding the study as a whole: People with CMV and the relevant HLA were identified by cumulative public TCR beta family frequency. Dominating the ex vivo response were HLA-C-restricted CMV-specific TCR beta clonotypes.

V was clipped by 5 bases and J by 2 bases; unmatched bases: 7. Germline V CDR1 and CDR2: SGHRS, YFSETQ. The CDR3 contains 16 residues. The input for sequencing was CD8+ T cells from cultured PBMCs, taken from culture after CMV antigen stimulation. This TCR was sampled from a human donor in good health (CMV status not recorded). Some clones in this sample may be carry-over from other donors' samples. The V call is TRBV5-1, the J call TRBJ2-4; TRBD1 agrees at 10 bases. CDR3 sequence: CASSARQGATKNIQYF. CDR3 bases: TGCGCCAGCAGTGCCCGACAGGGGGCTACCAAAAACATTCAGTACTTC.